This passage covers 24 T cell receptor beta chains from one sample sequenced in a study of blood T cell repertoires in COVID-19. Assay: immunoSEQ multiplex PCR; the TCRdb copy retains only in-frame clones and omits some. The sample lists about 54,000 clones, 85% to 95% occurring once. Specimen: peripheral blood. The receptor set was obtained from a man aged 50 or older with acute or convalescent COVID-19.

The count of this clone is one. The gene calls are TRBV7-9 and TRBJ2-4; 8 nucleotides match TRBD1. Germline V lookup: CDR1 SEHNR, CDR2 FQNEAQ (reference sequence). The CDR3 is made up of 16 amino acids. V lost 3 bases to trimming and J lost 1 base; unmatched junction nucleotides: 5. The CDR3 protein is CASSFWTGLAKNIQYF. The CDR3 DNA reads as TGTGCCAGCAGCTTCTGGACAGGGCTCGCCAAAAACATTCAGTACTTC.

V usage is TRBV6-6 and J usage is TRBJ1-2; TRBD1 aligns across 11 bases. Losses at the gene ends were 5 bases for V and 4 bases for J; bases not matched to a gene: 15. The CDR3 is made up of 18 amino acids. Germline V gene lookup returns CDR1 MNHNY and CDR2 SVGAGI (reference sequence). CDR3 region: CASSPLGGQGGWTYGYTF. In nucleotides, the CDR3 is TGTGCCAGCAGTCCGTTAGGGGGACAGGGGGGGTGGACCTATGGCTACACCTTC.

This clone came up a few times. The rearrangement links TRBV6-4 to TRBJ1-1; TRBD1 aligns across 10 bases. Germline CDR1 and CDR2: MRHNA and SNTAGT. The CDR3 totals 14 residues. The J segment lost 4 bases and the V segment lost 4 bases, leaving 3 bases of the junction unmatched. DNA for the CDR3: TGTGCCAGCAGTGTCCGACAGGGGGCCACTGAAGCTTTCTTT. Protein sequence: CASSVRQGATEAFF.

The chain has TRBV30 and TRBJ2-7, with D perhaps matching TRBD2 (6 bases). Germline CDR1 and CDR2: GTSNPN and SVGIG (reference sequence). CDR3 length: 12 amino acids. The germline V and J ends were trimmed by 0 bases and 7 bases, with 10 bases remaining between them. The CDR3: CAWSVLAGEQYF. In nucleotides, the CDR3 is TGTGCCTGGAGTGTACTTGCGGGAGAGCAGTACTTC.

V is TRBV5-4 and J is TRBJ1-6, with 7 bases matching TRBD1. The junction had 7 bases not matched to a gene; V was cut back by 0 bases and J by 10 bases. The CDR3 contains 15 residues. The germline gives CDR1 SGHNT, CDR2 YYREEE (reference sequence). The CDR3 is CASSLAGGTESPLHF. The CDR3 DNA is TGTGCCAGCAGCTTGGCAGGGGGAACAGAGTCACCCCTCCACTTT.

The chain joins TRBV5-1 to TRBJ1-5; D ambiguous. V was cut by 0 bases and J by 3 bases, with 10 bases left in between. The CDR3 extends over 15 amino acids. Germline loops: CDR1 SGHRS, CDR2 YFSETQ. The CDR3 loop is CASSLDGLDNQPQHF. Written as DNA, the CDR3 is TGCGCCAGCAGCTTGGACGGGTTGGACAATCAGCCCCAGCATTTT.

The rearrangement joins TRBV6-5 to TRBJ1-2; D may be TRBD1 (5 bases). Germline-derived CDR1 and CDR2 are MNHEY and SVGAGI. V was shortened by 0 bases and J by 6 bases, with 11 bases between the two germline ends. The CDR3 runs to 14 residues. In DNA, the CDR3 is TGTGCCAGCAGTTACTCGACGGGGGGTGATGGCTACACCTTC. This translates into CASSYSTGGDGYTF.

The rearrangement joins TRBV6-2 or TRBV6-3 to TRBJ2-4; 10 positions match TRBD2. Trimming removed 4 bases from V and 8 bases from J; junction bases left unmatched: 2. The germline CDR1 and CDR2 sequences are MNHEY and SVGEGT. The CDR3 is made up of 13 amino acids. Written as DNA, the CDR3 is TGTGCCAGCAGTTCTAGCGGGAGTCACATTCAGTACTTC. Its protein is CASSSSGSHIQYF.

The chain couples TRBV5-5 to TRBJ2-7; perhaps TRBD1 as D (5 bases). Trimming pared 7 bases from V and 3 bases from J, leaving 14 bases between. Germline loops: CDR1 SGHKS, CDR2 YYEKEE (reference sequence). The length of the CDR3 is 13 residues. The CDR3 sequence is CASRLGVNYEQYF. The CDR3 DNA reads as TGTGCCAGCCGTCTAGGGGTAAACTACGAGCAGTACTTC. Drawing the rest from reference TRBV5-5 and TRBJ2-7, the complete variable domain is DAGVTQSPTHLIKTRGQQVTLRCSPISGHKSVSWYQQVLGQGPQFIFQYYEKEERGRGNFPDRFSARQFPNYSSELNVNALLLGDSALYLCASRLGVNYEQYFGPGTRLTVT.

About this clone itself: Compared with germline, one end of the junction differs, possibly owing to a read error. V gene TRBV6-1 combines with J gene TRBJ2-3; D remains ambiguous. The CDR3 has 23 amino acids. CDR1 is MNHNS and CDR2 is SASEGT in the germline V gene. As DNA, the CDR3 is TGTGCCGGCAGTGAACACAAATGGATTGAGGTGTCTGGCGCACTAAGACGCACAGATACGCAGTATTTT. This gives the protein CAGSEHKWIEVSGALRRTDTQYF.

The V call is TRBV10-1, the J call TRBJ2-7, with a tentative D call TRBD2 (5 bases). Trimming stripped 4 bases from V and 5 bases from J, with 15 bases between. Germline V gene data show CDR1 as WNHNN and CDR2 as SYGVQD (reference sequence). The CDR3 extends over 14 amino acids. The CDR3 DNA follows: TGCGCCAGCAGTGGGGCGGGCCTTAACGACGAGCAGTACTTC. As protein: CASSGAGLNDEQYF.

This chain joins TRBV2 and TRBJ2-1; possible D gene TRBD2, 6 bases. Germline V CDR1 and CDR2: SNHLY, FYNNEI. CDR3 length equals 16 residues. Deletions cut 5 bases from V and 0 bases from J, with 14 bases between. The CDR3 loop is CASSPPNGSSYNEQFF. The CDR3 DNA sequence: TGTGCCAGCAGTCCCCCAAACGGGAGCTCCTACAATGAGCAGTTCTTC.

This clone was seen more than once but under ten times. The chain uses TRBV5-1 and TRBJ2-5, with TRBD1 matching 10 bases. In germline, CDR1 is SGHRS, CDR2 YFSETQ. The CDR3 has 17 residues. With V trimmed by 4 bases and J by 1 base, 10 bases remained unmatched. Here the CDR3 DNA reads TGCGCCAGCAGCGTATTACCCAGGACAGGGGGCCAAGAGACCCAGTACTTC. Its translation: CASSVLPRTGGQETQYF.

The J gene is TRBJ2-2, the V gene TRBV18; TRBD2 matches at 7 bases. The CDR3 runs to 15 residues. CDR1 is KGHSH, CDR2 LQKENI, per germline. V shed 5 bases and J 8 bases; nucleotides not matched to a gene: 11. The CDR3 spells CASSTREAYLGELFF. The DNA for the CDR3 is TGTGCCAGCTCAACCCGGGAGGCCTATCTGGGGGAGCTGTTTTTT.

The V call is TRBV15, the J call TRBJ1-2; D possibly corresponds to TRBD1 (5 bases). There are 15 residues in the CDR3. V lost 0 bases and J 8 bases, leaving 16 bases between the germline ends. CDR1 is LNHNV, CDR2 YYDKDF, per germline (reference sequence). CDR3 amino acids: CATSRDLWGRGGYTF. The CDR3, as DNA: TGTGCCACCAGCAGAGATCTCTGGGGGAGGGGAGGCTACACCTTC.

CDR3 loop: CASSQVAVVHEQYF. CDR3 bases: TGCGCCAGCAGCCAAGTGGCGGTTGTCCACGAGCAGTACTTC. This sequence joins TRBV4-1 and TRBJ2-7; D ambiguous. The V end was cut by 1 base, the J end by 5 bases, with 12 bases between. The CDR3 runs to 14 residues. Germline V gene data show CDR1 as MGHRA and CDR2 as YSYEKL.

The rearrangement joins TRBV4-1 to TRBJ1-2; maybe TRBD1 (5 bases). CDR1 and CDR2 from the germline V gene are MGHRA and YSYEKL. V was shortened by 4 bases and J by 5 bases, with 14 bases between the two germline ends. The CDR3 covers 14 residues. For the CDR3, the DNA is TGCGCCAGCAGCCGATGGGAAGGGGTGTATGGCTACACCTTC. Translated: CASSRWEGVYGYTF.

The chain is built from TRBV5-1 and TRBJ2-7; 8 bases fit TRBD1. Per germline, CDR1 SGHRS and CDR2 YFSETQ. The CDR3 loop spans 16 amino acids. The ends lost 3 bases at V and 4 bases at J; junction bases unmatched: 12. The CDR3 DNA reads as TGCGCCAGCAGCTCTATTGACAGGACAGGGCAATACGAGCAGTACTTC. This sequence encodes CASSSIDRTGQYEQYF.

V is TRBV5-1 and J is TRBJ2-1, with D maybe TRBD2 (6 bases). The CDR3 consists of 15 residues. Germline V gene sequence: CDR1 SGHRS, CDR2 YFSETQ. V gave up 4 bases and J gave up 5 bases, with 16 bases separating them. The CDR3 here is CASSNGRGRNNEQFF. The CDR3 DNA is TGCGCCAGCAGCAACGGGAGAGGCAGGAACAATGAGCAGTTCTTC.

The chain links TRBV10-2 to TRBJ1-1; TRBD1 is a possible D gene (5 bases). Deletions cut 7 bases from V and 5 bases from J, with 11 bases between. The CDR3 extends over 12 amino acids. The germline CDR1 and CDR2 sequences are WSHSY and SAAADI. The CDR3 nucleotides read TGCGCCAGCAACACGGGGGTAACTGAAGCTTTCTTT. It encodes CASNTGVTEAFF.

The chain links TRBV7-2 to TRBJ2-3, with 8 bases fitting TRBD2. Germline assignment: CDR1 SGHTA and CDR2 FQGNSA. CDR3 length equals 15 residues. With V trimmed by 5 bases and J by 0 bases, 4 bases remained unmatched. CDR3 residues: CASSRASGSTDTQYF. In nucleotides, the CDR3 is TGTGCCAGCAGCCGGGCTAGCGGGAGCACAGATACGCAGTATTTT.

The chain couples TRBV6-5 to TRBJ2-4, with D unclear. The germline V gene encodes CDR1 MNHEY and CDR2 SVGAGI. This CDR3 has 14 amino acids. The germline V and J ends were trimmed by 0 bases and 6 bases, with 9 bases remaining between them. CDR3 residues: CASSYSSQLNIQYF. In nucleotides, the CDR3 is TGTGCCAGCAGTTACTCTAGTCAATTAAACATTCAGTACTTC.

CDR3 amino acids: CSARQAWNTEAFF. CDR3 coding DNA: TGCAGCGCAAGACAGGCCTGGAACACTGAAGCTTTCTTT. The chain combines TRBV29-1 with TRBJ1-1, with TRBD1 as a possible D gene (6 bases). V lost 7 bases and J 1 base, leaving 13 bases between the germline ends. The CDR3 loop spans 13 amino acids. Germline CDR1 and CDR2: SQVTM and ANQGSEA.

The chain has TRBV5-6 and TRBJ1-2; TRBD1 agrees at 7 bases. Trimming cost V 4 bases and J 5 bases; bases outside gene matches: 11. Looked up from germline, CDR1 is SGHDT and CDR2 is YYEEEE. The CDR3 loop spans 15 amino acids. CDR3 DNA sequence: TGTGCCAGCAGCCTAGGTGACAGGGAGCGGTATGGCTACACCTTC. Residues: CASSLGDRERYGYTF.